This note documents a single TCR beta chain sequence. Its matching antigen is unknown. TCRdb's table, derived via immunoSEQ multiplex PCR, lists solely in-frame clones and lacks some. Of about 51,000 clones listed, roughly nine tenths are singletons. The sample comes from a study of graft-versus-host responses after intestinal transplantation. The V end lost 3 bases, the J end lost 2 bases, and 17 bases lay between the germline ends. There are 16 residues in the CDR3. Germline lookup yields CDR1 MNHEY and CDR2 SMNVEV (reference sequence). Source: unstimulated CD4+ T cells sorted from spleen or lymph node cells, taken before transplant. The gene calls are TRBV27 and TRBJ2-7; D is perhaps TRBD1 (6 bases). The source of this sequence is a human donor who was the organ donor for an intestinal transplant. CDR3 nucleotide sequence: TGTGCCAGCAGTTTCCAAGGGGGACACACTCCCTACGAGCAGTACTTC. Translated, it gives CASSFQGGHTPYEQYF.